The 22 T cell receptor beta chains given below trace back to one sample, sequenced in a study of blood T cell repertoires in COVID-19. Assay used: immunoSEQ multiplex PCR; TCRdb lists only in-frame clones, some missing. The repertoire holds 350,000 or so clones, with about 90% as singletons. The specimen was PBMCs or T cells enriched from blood (not recorded which). The receptor set was obtained from a woman in her thirties who had recovered from COVID-19.

This sequence joins TRBV5-4 and TRBJ1-2; 11 bases align to TRBD1. Unmatched junction bases numbered 6, after V lost 0 bases and J lost 8 bases. The CDR3 sequence is 15 residues long. CDR1 SGHNT and CDR2 YYREEE come from the germline V gene (reference sequence). CDR3 protein: CASSLGTGGLRGYTF. Written as DNA, the CDR3 is TGTGCCAGCAGCTTGGGGACAGGGGGCTTACGGGGCTACACCTTC.

This chain links TRBV5-6 with TRBJ1-1; 8 positions agree with TRBD1. The J segment lost 3 bases and the V segment lost 0 bases, leaving 4 bases of the junction unmatched. Germline-derived CDR1 and CDR2 are SGHDT and YYEEEE. CDR3 length: 15 residues. The CDR3 DNA is TGTGCCAGCAGCTTGGACCCAGGGGGCGACACTGAAGCTTTCTTT. Its translation: CASSLDPGGDTEAFF.

This chain connects TRBV28 to TRBJ1-5; 7 bases align to TRBD1. The germline CDR1 and CDR2 sequences are MDHEN and SYDVKM. The CDR3 runs 14 residues. J was trimmed by 4 bases and V by 6 bases; bases with no gene match: 6. The CDR3 protein is CASSLGQWNQPQHF. In DNA form, the CDR3 reads TGTGCCAGCAGCCTGGGACAGTGGAATCAGCCCCAGCATTTT.

The chain joins TRBV2 to TRBJ1-5, with 10 bases matching TRBD1. The CDR3 is 16 amino acids. CDR1 and CDR2 (germline): SNHLY, FYNNEI. V shed 3 bases, J shed 6 bases, and the junction held 8 bases outside the gene matches. The CDR3 protein is CASSDGDRGLFQPQHF. Here the CDR3 DNA reads TGTGCCAGCAGTGATGGGGACAGGGGATTGTTTCAGCCCCAGCATTTT.

This sequence joins TRBV5-1 and TRBJ2-3; 10 bases agree with TRBD2. The trim removed 0 bases at V and 1 base at J, leaving 5 bases unmatched. In germline, CDR1 is SGHRS, CDR2 YFSETQ. The CDR3 covers 17 residues. The DNA of the CDR3 is TGCGCCAGCAGCTTGGGCGGGCTAGCGGGGGGCACAGATACGCAGTATTTT. Translated: CASSLGGLAGGTDTQYF.

The chain couples TRBV27 to TRBJ1-6; TRBD1 is a possible D gene (6 bases). V was trimmed by 5 bases and J by 9 bases, leaving 8 bases between them. Germline values: CDR1 MNHEY, CDR2 SMNVEV (reference sequence). The CDR3 runs 12 residues. As DNA, the CDR3 is TGTGCCAGCAGTCCCAGGGGTTCACCCCTCCACTTT. Translation: CASSPRGSPLHF.

There are a few counts of this clone. The gene calls are TRBV7-2 and TRBJ2-1; no reliable D call. The CDR3 length is 12 residues. Looked up from germline, CDR1 is SGHTA and CDR2 is FQGNSA. V shed 1 base and J shed 11 bases, with 9 bases lying between them. In nucleotides, the CDR3 is TGTGCCAGCAGCTTAGAGCGATTTCAGCAGTTCTTC. As protein: CASSLERFQQFF.

This chain links TRBV27 with TRBJ1-2, with 10 bases identical to TRBD1. This CDR3 spans 17 amino acids. Looked up from germline, CDR1 is MNHEY and CDR2 is SMNVEV (reference sequence). V shed 8 bases, J shed 6 bases, and the junction held 18 bases outside the gene matches. Written as DNA, the CDR3 is TGTGCCAGCCGCATCACGACGGTAGGACAGGGGGGCCATGGCTACACCTTC. The encoded protein is CASRITTVGQGGHGYTF.

This rearrangement joins TRBV12-2 to TRBJ1-3; the table calls TRBD1, which could not be checked here. TRBV12-2 is deemed a pseudogene. The CDR3 contains 15 residues. CDR3 residues: CASRFFFPRGNTIYF. CDR3 nucleotide sequence: TGTGCAAGTCGCTTTTTCTTCCCCAGGGGAAACACCATATATTTT.

V and J are TRBV27 and TRBJ1-2, with 8 bases matching TRBD1. Trimming removed 8 bases from V and 4 bases from J; junction bases left unmatched: 0. Germline loops: CDR1 MNHEY, CDR2 SMNVEV (reference sequence). CDR3 length equals 11 residues. The CDR3 DNA follows: TGTGCCAGCGGACAGGGCTATGGCTACACCTTC. It yields the protein CASGQGYGYTF.

To note about this clone: The sample holds other DNA sequences that translate to the same CDR3. The chain couples TRBV2 to TRBJ2-7; D not resolved. Between the trimmed V and J ends, which lost 6 bases and 0 bases, there was a span of 6 bases. The CDR3 runs to 12 residues. Per germline, CDR1 SNHLY and CDR2 FYNNEI. In DNA form, the CDR3 reads TGTGCCAGCAGCCTCAGCTCCTACGAGCAGTACTTC. The encoded protein is CASSLSSYEQYF.

The chain recombines TRBV7-9 with TRBJ1-1; D might be TRBD1 (6 bases). The ends were cut back, 0 bases at V and 10 bases at J, with 15 bases in the middle. There are 14 residues in the CDR3. Looked up from germline, CDR1 is SEHNR and CDR2 is FQNEAQ (reference sequence). This CDR3 is CASSLATGNLGAFF. CDR3 bases: TGTGCCAGCAGCTTAGCCACAGGGAATTTGGGAGCTTTCTTT. The whole variable domain, filled in from reference TRBV7-9 and TRBJ1-1, reads DTGVSQNPRHKITKRGQNVTFRCDPISEHNRLYWYRQTLGQGPEFLTYFQNEAQLEKSRLLSDRFSAERPKGSFSTLEIQRTEQGDSAMYLCASSLATGNLGAFFGQGTRLTVV.

The chain employs TRBV5-1 and TRBJ1-6, with 8 bases that match TRBD1. The CDR3 loop spans 14 amino acids. The germline CDR1 and CDR2 sequences are SGHRS and YFSETQ. V was clipped by 4 bases and J by 8 bases; unmatched bases: 5. CDR3 sequence: CASSGGQDYSPLHF. CDR3 nucleotide sequence: TGCGCCAGCAGCGGGGGACAGGATTATTCACCCCTCCACTTT.

This clone was seen only once. This sequence joins TRBV20-1 and TRBJ1-5, with D possibly matching TRBD1 (6 bases). Looked up from germline, CDR1 is DFQATT and CDR2 is SNEGSKA (reference sequence). V dropped 3 bases and J dropped 5 bases, with 17 bases sitting between them. The CDR3 runs to 15 residues. CDR3 sequence reads: CSASLQGLIDQPQHF. CDR3 nucleotide sequence: TGCAGTGCTAGTCTACAGGGATTAATTGATCAGCCCCAGCATTTT.

V is TRBV28 and J is TRBJ2-5, with D perhaps TRBD1 (6 bases). The V gene lost 5 bases and the J gene lost 4 bases, with 11 bases spanning the gap. The CDR3 is 13 amino acids. CDR1 MDHEN and CDR2 SYDVKM come from the germline V gene. CDR3 DNA sequence: TGTGCCAGCAGTCCCACAGGGTTAGAGACCCAGTACTTC. It codes for CASSPTGLETQYF. Supplemented by reference TRBV28 and TRBJ2-5, the full variable domain reads DVKVTQSSRYLVKRTGEKVFLECVQDMDHENMFWYRQDPGLGLRLIYFSYDVKMKEKGDIPEGYSVSREKKERFSLILESASTNQTSMYLCASSPTGLETQYFGPGTRLLVL.

V gene TRBV5-6 combines with J gene TRBJ2-5; 12 bases fit TRBD2. V lost 4 bases and J lost 5; bases outside the gene matches: 9. The germline CDR1 and CDR2 sequences are SGHDT and YYEEEE. The CDR3 length is 16 residues. CDR3 sequence: CASSRGLAGTGETQYF. The CDR3 bases are TGTGCCAGCAGCAGAGGACTAGCGGGGACCGGGGAGACCCAGTACTTC.

The rearrangement joins TRBV6-1 to TRBJ1-6; weak D call: TRBD1 (6 bases). The CDR3 covers 15 residues. CDR1 and CDR2 from the germline V gene are MNHNS and SASEGT. V dropped 1 base and J dropped 5 bases, with 9 bases sitting between them. The CDR3 reads CASSEGQENNSPLHF. The DNA of the CDR3 is TGTGCCAGCAGTGAAGGACAGGAGAATAATTCACCCCTCCACTTT.

The chain is built from TRBV6-2 or TRBV6-3 and TRBJ2-3; TRBD2 matches 7 bases. After removal of 0 bases from V and 2 bases from J, the junction contained 11 bases not matched to a gene. In germline, CDR1 is MNHEY, CDR2 SVGEGT. CDR3 length: 18 residues. The CDR3 loop reads CASSYSWGEGTSTDTQYF. The DNA for the CDR3 is TGTGCCAGCAGTTACTCGTGGGGGGAGGGGACCTCCACAGATACGCAGTATTTT.

About this clone itself: Other DNA sequences within the sample encode an identical CDR3. This chain joins TRBV6-2 or TRBV6-3 and TRBJ1-6; TRBD1 is a possible D gene (6 bases). The germline V gene encodes CDR1 MNHEY and CDR2 SVGEGT. The CDR3 loop spans 14 amino acids. V lost 0 bases and J lost 6, with 6 bases in between. The CDR3 sequence is CASSYSGGNSPLHF. CDR3 sequence (DNA): TGTGCCAGCAGTTACTCAGGGGGTAATTCACCCCTCCACTTT.

Points on this clone: This same CDR3 is encoded by further DNA sequences in the sample. The V gene is TRBV19, the J gene TRBJ2-7; a possible D gene is TRBD2 (5 bases). The CDR3 extends over 14 amino acids. Germline V gene data show CDR1 as LNHDA and CDR2 as SQIVND (reference sequence). Between the trimmed V and J ends, which lost 1 base and 2 bases, there was a span of 9 bases. This CDR3 reads CASSIGTGTYEQYF. The CDR3 bases are TGTGCCAGTAGTATAGGGACGGGAACCTACGAGCAGTACTTC.

This clone showed up just a few times. The chain uses TRBV28 and TRBJ1-1; TRBD1 matches at 9 bases. This CDR3 comprises 15 residues. CDR1 is MDHEN and CDR2 is SYDVKM in the germline V gene. The J segment lost 1 base and the V segment lost 6 bases, leaving 6 bases of the junction unmatched. CDR3 nucleotide sequence: TGTGCCAGCAGATCACCGGGACAGGGGAACACTGAAGCTTTCTTT. Protein sequence: CASRSPGQGNTEAFF.

This rearrangement joins TRBV11-2 to TRBJ1-4; D possibly corresponds to TRBD1 (5 bases). The CDR3 length is 14 residues. Germline V lookup: CDR1 SGHAT, CDR2 FQNNGV. V was cut by 4 bases and J by 8 bases, with 14 bases left in between. The CDR3 DNA reads as TGTGCCAGCAGCTATCGTGTTGGGGGGGAAAAACTGTTTTTT. Translated, it gives CASSYRVGGEKLFF.